One and the same sample provided the 4 T cell receptor beta chains below, sequenced in a study of blood T cell repertoires in COVID-19. Method: immunoSEQ multiplex PCR; TCRdb's copy keeps in-frame clones and lacks some. Of approximately 220,000 clones listed, around nine tenths are singletons. The sample comprised peripheral blood. Every receptor here comes from a man between 60 and 75 years old with acute or convalescent COVID-19.

The chain's CDR3 is CASRRLIGAETQYF. The CDR3 DNA sequence: TGTGCCAGCAGGAGGTTGATAGGGGCAGAGACCCAGTACTTC. This rearrangement joins TRBV6-5 to TRBJ2-5; possible D gene TRBD1, 5 bases. This CDR3 contains 14 residues. The germline CDR1 and CDR2 sequences are MNHEY and SVGAGI. V shed 6 bases and J shed 4 bases, with 15 bases lying between them.

The J gene is TRBJ2-7, the V gene TRBV7-9; D is undetermined. Germline V gene sequence: CDR1 SEHNR, CDR2 FQNEAQ (reference sequence). The CDR3 covers 14 residues. V lost 2 bases and J lost 9, with 17 bases in between. This CDR3 is CASSLQAKLTGQYF. The CDR3 nucleotides are TGTGCCAGCAGCTTACAGGCTAAGTTAACTGGGCAGTACTTC.

In this sample, this clone turned up once. The chain couples TRBV12-3 or TRBV12-4 to TRBJ1-2, with TRBD1 identical over 8 bases. The CDR3 length is 13 residues. J gave up 7 bases and V 3 bases, and 4 bases lay outside the gene matches. The CDR3 nucleotides are TGTGCCAGCAGTTTCTCAACAGGGGGTGGCTACACCTTC. Translated: CASSFSTGGGYTF.

The genes are TRBV5-4 and TRBJ2-5, with a tentative D call TRBD2 (7 bases). This CDR3 comprises 16 residues. Germline-derived CDR1 and CDR2 are SGHNT and YYREEE (reference sequence). Trimming stripped 0 bases from V and 6 bases from J, with 18 bases between. Here the CDR3 DNA reads TGTGCCAGCAGCTTGGGCGGGGGCCCTGGTTTACAGACCCAGTACTTC. Its translation is CASSLGGGPGLQTQYF.